This T cell receptor beta chain stems from a study of long-term antiretroviral therapy in people with HIV. Across the study: When the earliest samples were collected, ART was typically delayed until CD4 counts fell.

Of note for this clone: What it binds is not known.

Germline values: CDR1 SGHDN, CDR2 FVKESK. The CDR3 is 16 residues long. Trimming took 1 base from V and 4 from J; bases not matched to a gene: 5. Specimens retained about 0.85-11 million cryopreserved PBMC preceding DNA extraction. At survey level, the immunoSEQ assay was run in its v3.0 version. Generated by immunoSEQ multiplex PCR, the TCRdb table keeps only in-frame clones and is missing some. The profile covers roughly 28,000 clones, with roughly 80% appearing a single time and roughly 9.5% taken by the ten largest. Study-level points and caveats: On ART adherence, viral resistance or therapy changes, no data were available. Before ART, certain clones expanded, and these dominated the repertoire at all time points.

The clonotype was recovered from a man between 40 and 49 years old with HIV. J is TRBJ2-1 and V is TRBV14, with 9 bases that match TRBD2. Sequences were derived from unsorted PBMCs, sampled 3 years after starting antiretroviral therapy. CDR3 loop: CASSQGISGGYNEQFF. CDR3 in DNA: TGTGCCAGCAGCCAAGGGATTAGCGGGGGTTACAATGAGCAGTTCTTC.